This T cell receptor (beta chain) was found in a study of beta chain features in type 1 diabetes. Points from the study as a whole: Researchers cautioned that cDNA sequencing could over-represent cells with high TCR expression.

CDR1 and CDR2 (germline): MDHEN, SYDVKM. This CDR3 comprises 13 residues. Trimming cost V 10 bases and J 4 bases; bases outside gene matches: 7. Only one heparinised blood draw was taken per donor, and its volume averaged around 120 mL. A word on this clone: Its antigen is undetermined.

The sequenced template was cDNA made from the entire isolated RNA. Clones were read by immunoSEQ multiplex PCR, and TCRdb kept only the in-frame ones, dropping some. The sample gives around 250,000 clones, roughly 14% of which show up once; about 0.024% is in the top ten. Sequencing was performed on naive CD4+ T cells from blood. This TCR was recovered from a woman aged 40-49 years in good health. The V call is TRBV28, the J call TRBJ2-3, with TRBD2 matching over 8 bases. CDR3 region: CATVAGSADTQYF. The CDR3 DNA reads as TGTGCCACCGTAGCGGGGTCCGCAGATACGCAGTATTTT.